This T cell receptor beta chain was found in a study of blood T cell repertoires in COVID-19. The table lists this clone with a count of one. Unmatched junction bases numbered 7, after V lost 5 bases and J lost 5 bases. The CDR3 covers 15 residues. Germline-derived CDR1 and CDR2 are LGHDT and YNNKEL (reference sequence). Profiling relied on immunoSEQ multiplex PCR, and the TCRdb table lists in-frame clones only, not all of them. Found here are roughly 100,000 clones, over 70% of them singletons; the top ten hold roughly 13%. Material for sequencing was peripheral blood. V usage is TRBV3-1 (or the pseudogene TRBV3-2) and J usage is TRBJ1-1; 11 nucleotides align to TRBD1. The sequence came from a human donor in a cohort sampled during active or convalescent COVID-19. In DNA form, the CDR3 reads TGTGCCAGCAGCTCGGACAGGGGGCGGGGGACTGAAGCTTTCTTT. This encodes CASSSDRGRGTEAFF.